This T cell receptor (beta chain) was recovered during a study of OX40 agonist ivuxolimab in advanced cancers. This clone has just one count. Assay: immunoSEQ multiplex PCR; the TCRdb copy retains only in-frame clones and omits some. The sample yields under 80,000 clones, roughly 86% seen once. Looked up from germline, CDR1 is SGHKS and CDR2 is YYEKEE (reference sequence). Deletions cut 2 bases from V and 8 bases from J, with 16 bases between. The CDR3 contains 15 residues. Sequences were derived from CD4+ or CD8+ T cells sorted from blood, sampled in a trial of the OX40 agonist ivuxolimab. The sequence was obtained from an adult with an advanced solid tumor such as melanoma, head and neck, liver or kidney cancer. The chain recombines TRBV5-5 with TRBJ1-4; TRBD1 is a possible D gene (5 bases). The CDR3 region is CASSFSSGGNEKLFF. DNA of the CDR3: TGTGCCAGCAGCTTCAGTTCGGGGGGTAACGAAAAACTGTTTTTT.